Detailed here is one T cell receptor beta chain. Its antigen is unidentified. This sample is part of a study of a mutant IDH1 vaccine in newly diagnosed glioma. Study overall: Patients came in for eight vaccinations, in weeks 1, 3, 5, 7, 11, 15, 19 and 23. There were 62.5% males and about 38% females among treated patients, whose mean age was approximately 38 years. Vaccine dosing followed radiotherapy by 4-6 weeks, or accompanied temozolomide cycles.

Stated time point: week 11, during vaccination. Vaccination comprised doses that each held 300 ug of mutant IDH1 20-mer peptide, plus topical imiquimod. Germline trimming cut 6 bases from V and 14 bases from J; bases unmatched to any gene: 6. The CDR3 extends over 12 amino acids. Germline V gene lookup returns CDR1 MNHEY and CDR2 SVGAGI. Study-level points and caveats: Pseudoprogression apparently lacked any relation to changes in top peripheral T cell clonotypes.

Only in-frame clones appear in the TCRdb table, and some are missing; sequencing was by immunoSEQ multiplex PCR. In the table there are 45,000 to 60,000 clones, 91% of which are singletons. The clonotype was recovered from a man aged 50 to 60 with glioma. The V and J genes are TRBV6-5 and TRBJ2-1, with TRBD2 matching over 11 bases. Sequencing was performed on PBMCs, taken from a glioma patient whose treatment included an IDH1 peptide vaccine. The CDR3 spells CASSGNSGGEFF. CDR3 nucleotide sequence: TGTGCCAGCAGCGGAAATAGCGGGGGGGAGTTCTTC.